This is a list of T cell receptor beta chains from one sample in a study of identical twins. One entry per CDR3 protein results from TCRdb running MiXCR on the 5' RACE reads. Seen here are fewer than 900,000 distinct CDR3 sequences, approximately 22% observed once, and the top ten hold approximately 4.3%. Another study also made use of these data, one on T cells expressing NK-cell markers.

Input material: PBMCs. These TCRs come from a young woman in good health. Both conserved end residues are part of each CDR3. A D gene is named only where the DNA matches it firmly. Expanded clones are given a class, and other clones once, few, many or no size at all.

cdr3_aa cdr3_nt clone_size j_call d_call v_call
CASNRDREETQYF TGTGCCAGCAATCGGGACAGAGAGGAGACCCAGTACTTC . TRBJ2-5 TRBD1 TRBV6-1
CASSQWGRMNTEAFF TGTGCCAGCAGCCAATGGGGCCGAATGAACACTGAAGCTTTCTTT many TRBJ1-1 . TRBV3-1
CASSLAYGTSGRHGETQYF TGTGCCAGCAGTTTAGCTTACGGGACTAGCGGGAGGCATGGAGAGACCCAGTACTTC . TRBJ2-5 TRBD2 TRBV12-3/TRBV12-4
CASSFSRSGETQYF TGTGCCAGCAGCTTCTCGCGGTCTGGGGAGACCCAGTACTTC . TRBJ2-5 . TRBV7-2
CASSDYPGPNTGELFF TGTGCCAGCAGTGATTATCCGGGCCCGAACACCGGGGAGCTGTTTTTT . TRBJ2-2 . TRBV2
CASSFFGEYQPQHF TGTGCCAGCAGTTTTTTCGGGGAATATCAGCCCCAGCATTTT few TRBJ1-5 . TRBV12-3/TRBV12-4
CASSSRAPVDGYTF TGTGCCAGCAGCAGCCGGGCGCCTGTCGATGGCTACACCTTC few TRBJ1-2 . TRBV7-8
CSARDLQETQYF TGCAGTGCTAGGGACTTACAAGAGACCCAGTACTTC . TRBJ2-5 . TRBV20-1
CASSPPRPGHYGYTF TGTGCCAGCAGCCCCCCTCGGCCGGGCCACTATGGCTACACCTTC few TRBJ1-2 . TRBV7-9
CASSQGGTVTGELFF TGTGCCAGCAGCCAAGGAGGAACCGTCACCGGGGAGCTGTTTTTT . TRBJ2-2 . TRBV3-1
CASSKRASGSTGELFF TGTGCCAGCAGCAAGCGGGCTAGCGGGAGTACCGGGGAGCTGTTTTTT . TRBJ2-2 TRBD2 TRBV6-1
CASHQGGETQYF TGTGCCAGCCATCAGGGGGGGGAGACCCAGTACTTC many TRBJ2-5 . TRBV2
CASSWGQFPAVDEQYF TGTGCCAGCAGTTGGGGACAGTTCCCGGCGGTCGACGAGCAGTACTTC few TRBJ2-7 TRBD1 TRBV12-3/TRBV12-4
CASSQILATNEQFF TGCGCCAGCAGCCAGATACTAGCGACCAATGAGCAGTTCTTC . TRBJ2-1 TRBD2 TRBV4-3
CASSLGHLKAKNIQYF TGTGCCAGCAGCTTAGGGCACTTAAAAGCCAAAAACATTCAGTACTTC . TRBJ2-4 . TRBV11-2
CSGTSGGAFNEQFF TGCAGCGGGACTAGCGGGGGGGCGTTTAATGAGCAGTTCTTC . TRBJ2-1 TRBD2 TRBV29-1
CASSRDFQETQYF TGTGCCAGCAGCCGGGACTTCCAAGAGACCCAGTACTTC few TRBJ2-5 . TRBV12-3/TRBV12-4
CASSKGLAGDEETQYF TGTGCCAGCAGCAAGGGACTAGCGGGGGACGAAGAGACCCAGTACTTC few TRBJ2-5 TRBD2 TRBV5-4
CASSVASGVNTGELFF TGTGCCAGCAGCGTAGCTAGCGGGGTGAACACCGGGGAGCTGTTTTTT . TRBJ2-2 TRBD2 TRBV9
CASSFGTHAKNIQYF TGTGCCAGCAGCTTTGGTACGCACGCCAAAAACATTCAGTACTTC many TRBJ2-4 . TRBV3-1
CASRGPRDREDTIYF TGTGCCAGCAGGGGCCCCCGGGACAGGGAGGACACCATATATTTT . TRBJ1-3 TRBD1 TRBV2
CASRPQGANTEAFF TGTGCCAGCAGGCCACAGGGGGCCAACACTGAAGCTTTCTTT few TRBJ1-1 TRBD1 TRBV6-1
CASSLVASVPYEQYF TGCGCCAGCAGCTTGGTGGCTAGCGTTCCCTACGAGCAGTACTTC few TRBJ2-7 . TRBV5-1
CASSPPLAGGSYNEQFF TGTGCCAGCAGTCCGCCTCTTGCGGGGGGGTCCTACAATGAGCAGTTCTTC . TRBJ2-1 TRBD2 TRBV12-3/TRBV12-4
CAISGTGTGTDTQYF TGTGCCATCTCCGGGACAGGGACCGGCACAGATACGCAGTATTTT . TRBJ2-3 TRBD1 TRBV10-3
CSVQPGLAGGTDTQYF TGCAGTGTTCAGCCGGGACTAGCGGGGGGCACAGATACGCAGTATTTT . TRBJ2-3 TRBD2 TRBV20-1
CSASYQSLDSISNQPQHF TGCAGTGCTAGTTACCAGAGTTTGGACAGTATTAGCAATCAGCCCCAGCATTTT few TRBJ1-5 . TRBV20-1